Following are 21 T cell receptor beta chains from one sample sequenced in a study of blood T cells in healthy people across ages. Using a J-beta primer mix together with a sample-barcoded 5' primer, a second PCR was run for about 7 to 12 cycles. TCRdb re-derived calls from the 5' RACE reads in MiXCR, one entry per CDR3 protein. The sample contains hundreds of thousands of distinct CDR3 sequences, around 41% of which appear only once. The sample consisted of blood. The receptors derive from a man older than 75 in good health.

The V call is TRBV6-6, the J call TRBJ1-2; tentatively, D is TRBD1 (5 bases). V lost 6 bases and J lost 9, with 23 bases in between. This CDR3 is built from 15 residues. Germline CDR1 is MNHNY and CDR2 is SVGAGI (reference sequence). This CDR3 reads CASSPVRLGAQSYTF. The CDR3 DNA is TGTGCCAGCAGCCCGGTAAGGCTAGGGGCTCAGAGCTACACCTTC.

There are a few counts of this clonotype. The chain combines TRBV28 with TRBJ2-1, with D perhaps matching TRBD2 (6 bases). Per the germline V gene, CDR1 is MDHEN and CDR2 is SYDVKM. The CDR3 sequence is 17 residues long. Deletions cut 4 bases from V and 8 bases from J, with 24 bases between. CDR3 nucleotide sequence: TGTGCCAGCAGTTCCGGAGCCTTTGGGCGGGGCAGGGATGAGCAGTTCTTC. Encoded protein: CASSSGAFGRGRDEQFF.

The CDR3 coding sequence is TGTGCCAGCAGTCCGGGACAGTTCTACGAGCAGTACTTC. Its translation: CASSPGQFYEQYF. The chain uses TRBV6-2 or TRBV6-3 and TRBJ2-7, with 7 bases that match TRBD1. V was clipped by 5 bases and J by 3 bases; unmatched bases: 4. This CDR3 has 13 residues. Germline V CDR1 and CDR2: MNHEY, SVGEGT.

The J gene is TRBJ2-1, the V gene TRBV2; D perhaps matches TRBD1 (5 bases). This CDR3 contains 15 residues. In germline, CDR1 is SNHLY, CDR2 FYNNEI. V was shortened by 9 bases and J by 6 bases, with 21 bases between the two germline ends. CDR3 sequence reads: CASVKGPLVGNEQFF. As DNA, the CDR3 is TGTGCCAGTGTAAAGGGGCCCCTGGTAGGCAATGAGCAGTTCTTC.

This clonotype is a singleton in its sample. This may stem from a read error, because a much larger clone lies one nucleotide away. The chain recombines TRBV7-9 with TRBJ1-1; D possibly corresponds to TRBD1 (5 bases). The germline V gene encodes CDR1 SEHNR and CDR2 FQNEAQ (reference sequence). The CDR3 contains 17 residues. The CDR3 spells CASSLAGPRDMKTEAFF. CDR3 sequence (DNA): TGTGCCAGCAGCTTAGCGGGACCACGGGATATGAAGACTGAAGCTTTCTTT.

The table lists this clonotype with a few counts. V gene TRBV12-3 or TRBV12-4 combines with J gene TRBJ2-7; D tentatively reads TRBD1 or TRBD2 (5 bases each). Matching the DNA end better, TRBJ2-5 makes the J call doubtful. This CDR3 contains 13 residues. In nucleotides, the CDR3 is TGTGCCAGCAGGATAGGGACGGCAGAGACCCAGTACTTC. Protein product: CASRIGTAETQYF.

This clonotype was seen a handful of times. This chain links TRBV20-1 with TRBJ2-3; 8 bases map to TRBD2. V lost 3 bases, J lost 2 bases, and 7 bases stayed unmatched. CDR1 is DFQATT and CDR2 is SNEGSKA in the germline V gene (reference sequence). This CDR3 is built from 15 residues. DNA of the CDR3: TGCAGTGCTAGTCCCCAGCGGGGGATCACAGATACGCAGTATTTT. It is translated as CSASPQRGITDTQYF.

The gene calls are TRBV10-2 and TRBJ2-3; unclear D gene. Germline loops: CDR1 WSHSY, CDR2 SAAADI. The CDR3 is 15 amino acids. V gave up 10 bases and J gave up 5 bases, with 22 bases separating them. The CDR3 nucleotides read TGCGCCACCACCCCAAGACAAACGAGTGGAGATACGCAGTATTTT. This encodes CATTPRQTSGDTQYF.

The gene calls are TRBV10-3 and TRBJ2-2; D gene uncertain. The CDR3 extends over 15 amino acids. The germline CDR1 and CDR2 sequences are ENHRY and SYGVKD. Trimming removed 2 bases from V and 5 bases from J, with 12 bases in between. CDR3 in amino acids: CAISEAGAGTGELFF. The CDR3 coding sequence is TGTGCCATCAGTGAGGCTGGAGCCGGGACCGGGGAGCTGTTTTTT.

CDR3 nucleotide sequence: TGTGCCAGCAGTGAAGGACAGACGAATCAGCCCCAGCATTTT. This translates into CASSEGQTNQPQHF. The V and J genes are TRBV25-1 and TRBJ1-5; D is possibly TRBD1 (6 bases). CDR1 is MGHDK, CDR2 SYGVNS, per germline. V gave up 2 bases and J gave up 4 bases, with 9 bases separating them. The CDR3 runs to 14 residues.

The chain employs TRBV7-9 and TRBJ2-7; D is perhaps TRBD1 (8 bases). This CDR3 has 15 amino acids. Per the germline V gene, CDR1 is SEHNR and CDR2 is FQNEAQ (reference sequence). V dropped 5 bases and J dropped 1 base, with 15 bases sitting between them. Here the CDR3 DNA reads TGTGCCAGCAGCACCGGACAGGGAGGGTCCTACGAGCAGTACTTC. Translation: CASSTGQGGSYEQYF.

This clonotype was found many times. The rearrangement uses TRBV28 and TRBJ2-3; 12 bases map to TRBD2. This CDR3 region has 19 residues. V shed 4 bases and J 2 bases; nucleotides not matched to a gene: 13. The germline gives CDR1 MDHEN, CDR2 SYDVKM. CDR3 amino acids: CASSSRTSGAHSNTDTQYF. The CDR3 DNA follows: TGTGCCAGCAGTTCCAGGACTAGCGGGGCTCATTCCAACACAGATACGCAGTATTTT.

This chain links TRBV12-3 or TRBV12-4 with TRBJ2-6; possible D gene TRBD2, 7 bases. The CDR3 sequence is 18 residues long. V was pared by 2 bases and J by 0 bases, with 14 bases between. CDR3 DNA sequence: TGTGCCAGCAGTTTACGGGGGGCGCGATCCTCTGGGGCCAACGTCCTGACTTTC. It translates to CASSLRGARSSGANVLTF.

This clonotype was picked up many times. The CDR3 DNA follows: TGTGCCAGCAGTGTTTTTACAGGGCCGGAGACCCAGTACTTC. It codes for CASSVFTGPETQYF. The chain combines TRBV12-3 or TRBV12-4 with TRBJ2-5; D might be TRBD1 (6 bases). The V gene lost 5 bases and the J gene lost 5 bases, with 15 bases spanning the gap. The CDR3 totals 14 residues.

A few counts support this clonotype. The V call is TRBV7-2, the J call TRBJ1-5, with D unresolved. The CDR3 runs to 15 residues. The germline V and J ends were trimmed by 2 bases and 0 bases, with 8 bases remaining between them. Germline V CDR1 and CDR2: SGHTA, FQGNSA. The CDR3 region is CASSLTAYSNQPQHF. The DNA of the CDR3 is TGTGCCAGCAGCTTAACAGCATATAGCAATCAGCCCCAGCATTTT.

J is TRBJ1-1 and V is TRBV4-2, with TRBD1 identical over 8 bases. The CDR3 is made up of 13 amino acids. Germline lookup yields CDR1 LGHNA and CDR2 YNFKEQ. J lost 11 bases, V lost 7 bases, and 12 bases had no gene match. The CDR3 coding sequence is TGTGCCAGCACCTTGGACAGGGAGCAAGGGGCTTTCTTT. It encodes CASTLDREQGAFF.

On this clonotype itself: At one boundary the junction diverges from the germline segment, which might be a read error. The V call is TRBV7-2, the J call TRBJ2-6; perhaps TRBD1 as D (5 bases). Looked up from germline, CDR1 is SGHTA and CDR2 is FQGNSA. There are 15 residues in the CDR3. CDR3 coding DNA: TGTGCCAGCAGCTTAGATTCAGCTGGGGCCAATGTCCTGACTTTC. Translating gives CASSLDSAGANVLTF.

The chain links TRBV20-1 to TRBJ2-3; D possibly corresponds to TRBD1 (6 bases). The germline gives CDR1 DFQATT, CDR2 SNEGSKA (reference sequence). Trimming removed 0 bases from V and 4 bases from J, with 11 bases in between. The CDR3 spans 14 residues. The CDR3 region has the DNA TGCAGTGCTAGAGATGGGGGCAGGTCAGATACGCAGTATTTT. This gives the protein CSARDGGRSDTQYF.

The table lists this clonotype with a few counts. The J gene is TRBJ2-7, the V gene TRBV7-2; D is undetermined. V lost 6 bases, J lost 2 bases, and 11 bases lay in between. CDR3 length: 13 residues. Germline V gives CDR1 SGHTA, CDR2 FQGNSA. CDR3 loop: CASRRDTAYEQYF. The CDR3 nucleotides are TGTGCCAGCAGAAGAGACACTGCCTACGAGCAGTACTTC.

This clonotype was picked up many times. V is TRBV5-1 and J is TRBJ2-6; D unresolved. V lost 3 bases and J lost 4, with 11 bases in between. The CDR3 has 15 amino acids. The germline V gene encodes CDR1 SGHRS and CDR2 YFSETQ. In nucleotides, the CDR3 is TGCGCCAGCAGCTCCGCGTTGCCCGGGGCCAACGTCCTGACTTTC. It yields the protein CASSSALPGANVLTF.

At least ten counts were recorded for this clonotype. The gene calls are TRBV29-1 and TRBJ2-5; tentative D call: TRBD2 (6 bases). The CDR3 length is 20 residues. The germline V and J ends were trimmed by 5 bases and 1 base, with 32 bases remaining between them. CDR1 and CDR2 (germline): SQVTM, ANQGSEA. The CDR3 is CSVYTRLDARRGLGQETQYF. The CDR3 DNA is TGCAGCGTTTATACGAGGCTTGACGCCCGACGGGGGTTGGGCCAAGAGACCCAGTACTTC. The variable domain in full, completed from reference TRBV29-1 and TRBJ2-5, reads SAVISQKPSRDICQRGTSLTIQCQVDSQVTMMFWYRQQPGQSLTLIATANQGSEATYESGFVIDKFPISRPNLTFSTLTVSNMSPEDSSIYLCSVYTRLDARRGLGQETQYFGPGTRLLVL.